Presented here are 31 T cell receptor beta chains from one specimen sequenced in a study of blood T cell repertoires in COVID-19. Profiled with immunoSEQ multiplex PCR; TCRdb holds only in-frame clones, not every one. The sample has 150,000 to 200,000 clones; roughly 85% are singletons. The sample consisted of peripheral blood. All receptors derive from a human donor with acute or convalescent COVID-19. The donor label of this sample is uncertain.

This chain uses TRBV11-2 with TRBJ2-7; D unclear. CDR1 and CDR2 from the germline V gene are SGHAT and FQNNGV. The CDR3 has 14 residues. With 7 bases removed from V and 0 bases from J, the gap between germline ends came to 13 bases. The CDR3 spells CASNPERFSYEQYF. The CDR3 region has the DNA TGTGCCAGCAACCCAGAGAGGTTCTCCTACGAGCAGTACTTC.

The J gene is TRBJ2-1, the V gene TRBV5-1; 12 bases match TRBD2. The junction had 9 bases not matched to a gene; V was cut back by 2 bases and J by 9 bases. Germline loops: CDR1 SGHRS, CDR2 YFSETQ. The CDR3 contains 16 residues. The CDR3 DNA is TGCGCCAGCAGCTTCACTTCTAGCGGGGGGGCCTCTGAGCAGTTCTTC. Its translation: CASSFTSSGGASEQFF.

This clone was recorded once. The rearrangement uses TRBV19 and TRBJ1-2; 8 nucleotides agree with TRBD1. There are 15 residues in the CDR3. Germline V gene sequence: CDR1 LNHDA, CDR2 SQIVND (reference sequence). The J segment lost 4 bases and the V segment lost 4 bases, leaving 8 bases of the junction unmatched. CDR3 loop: CASSNDRGISYGYTF. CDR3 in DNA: TGTGCCAGTAGTAACGACAGGGGTATTTCCTATGGCTACACCTTC.

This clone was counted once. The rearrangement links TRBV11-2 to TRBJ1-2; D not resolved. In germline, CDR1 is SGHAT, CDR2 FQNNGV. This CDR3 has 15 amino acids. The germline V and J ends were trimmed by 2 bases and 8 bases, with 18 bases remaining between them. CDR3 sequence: CASSLNDGRRRGYTF. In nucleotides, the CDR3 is TGTGCCAGCAGCTTAAATGACGGGAGAAGACGGGGCTACACCTTC.

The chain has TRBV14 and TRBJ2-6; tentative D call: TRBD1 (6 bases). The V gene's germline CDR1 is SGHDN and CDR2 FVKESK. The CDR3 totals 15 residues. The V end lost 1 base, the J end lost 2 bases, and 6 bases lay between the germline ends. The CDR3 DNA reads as TGTGCCAGCAGCCAAGCAGGGGCTGGGGCCAACGTCCTGACTTTC. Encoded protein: CASSQAGAGANVLTF.

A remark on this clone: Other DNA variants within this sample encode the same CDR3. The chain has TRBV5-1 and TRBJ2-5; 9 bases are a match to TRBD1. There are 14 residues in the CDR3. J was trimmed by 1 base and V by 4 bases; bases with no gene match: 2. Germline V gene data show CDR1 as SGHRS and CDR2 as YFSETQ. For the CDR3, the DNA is TGCGCCAGCAGCCCGGGACAGGGCCAAGAGACCCAGTACTTC. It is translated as CASSPGQGQETQYF.

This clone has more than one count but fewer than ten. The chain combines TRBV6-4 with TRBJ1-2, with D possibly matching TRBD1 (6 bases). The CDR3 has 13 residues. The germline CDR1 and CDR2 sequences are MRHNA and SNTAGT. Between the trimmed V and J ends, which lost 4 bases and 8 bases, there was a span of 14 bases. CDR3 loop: CASSGQVGHGYTF. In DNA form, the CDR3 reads TGTGCCAGCAGTGGACAGGTCGGTCACGGCTACACCTTC.

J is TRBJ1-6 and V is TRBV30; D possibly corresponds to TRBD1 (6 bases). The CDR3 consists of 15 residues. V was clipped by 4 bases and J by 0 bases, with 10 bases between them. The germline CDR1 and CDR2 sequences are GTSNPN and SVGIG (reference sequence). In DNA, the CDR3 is TGTGCCTGGAATAAGGACAGCTCCTATAATTCACCCCTCCACTTT. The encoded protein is CAWNKDSSYNSPLHF.

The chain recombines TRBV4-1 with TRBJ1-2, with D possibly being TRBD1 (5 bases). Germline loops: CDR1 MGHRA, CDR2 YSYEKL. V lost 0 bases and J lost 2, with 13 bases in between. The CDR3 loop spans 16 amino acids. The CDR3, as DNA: TGCGCCAGCAGCCAAGAGAGGAGGGGAGGAAACTATGGCTACACCTTC. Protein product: CASSQERRGGNYGYTF.

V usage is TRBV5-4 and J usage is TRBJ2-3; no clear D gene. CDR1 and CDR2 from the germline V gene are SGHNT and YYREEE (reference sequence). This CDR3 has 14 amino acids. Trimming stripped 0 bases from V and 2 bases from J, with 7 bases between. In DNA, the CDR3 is TGTGCCAGCAGCTTGGGACACTCCACAGATACGCAGTATTTT. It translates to CASSLGHSTDTQYF.

CDR3 DNA: TGCGCCAGCAGCTTGGGGCAAACCGGGGGGGGACAGCCCCAGCATTTT. Its translation: CASSLGQTGGGQPQHF. The V gene is TRBV5-1, the J gene TRBJ1-5, with D possibly being TRBD1 (5 bases). Trimming cost V 0 bases and J 7 bases, with 17 bases left between them. Germline V CDR1 and CDR2: SGHRS, YFSETQ. The CDR3 runs to 16 residues. The full variable domain, its missing parts supplied by reference TRBV5-1 and TRBJ1-5, is KAGVTQTPRYLIKTRGQQVTLSCSPISGHRSVSWYQQTPGQGLQFLFEYFSETQRNKGNFPGRFSGRQFSNSRSEMNVSTLELGDSALYLCASSLGQTGGGQPQHFGDGTRLSIL.

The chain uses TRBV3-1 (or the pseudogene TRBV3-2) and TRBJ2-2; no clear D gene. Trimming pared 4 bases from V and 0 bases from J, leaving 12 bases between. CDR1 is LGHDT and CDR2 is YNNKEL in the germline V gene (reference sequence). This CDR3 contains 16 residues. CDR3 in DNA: TGTGCCAGCAGCCTGGGCCTGCCTGCGAACACCGGGGAGCTGTTTTTT. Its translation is CASSLGLPANTGELFF.

The DNA of the CDR3 is TGCGCCAGCAGCCGTACCTTGACAGCCTCCTACGAGCAGTACTTC. Its protein is CASSRTLTASYEQYF. This chain links TRBV5-1 with TRBJ2-7; maybe TRBD1 (5 bases). The CDR3 contains 15 residues. Trimming pared 4 bases from V and 0 bases from J, leaving 14 bases between. The germline V gene encodes CDR1 SGHRS and CDR2 YFSETQ.

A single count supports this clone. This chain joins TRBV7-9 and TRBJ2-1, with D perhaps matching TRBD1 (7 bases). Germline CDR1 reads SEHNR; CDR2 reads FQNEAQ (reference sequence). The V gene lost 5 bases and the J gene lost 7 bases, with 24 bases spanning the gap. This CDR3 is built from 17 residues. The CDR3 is CASSRASHYRGGNEQFF. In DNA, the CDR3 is TGTGCCAGCAGCCGCGCTTCCCACTACAGGGGAGGTAATGAGCAGTTCTTC.

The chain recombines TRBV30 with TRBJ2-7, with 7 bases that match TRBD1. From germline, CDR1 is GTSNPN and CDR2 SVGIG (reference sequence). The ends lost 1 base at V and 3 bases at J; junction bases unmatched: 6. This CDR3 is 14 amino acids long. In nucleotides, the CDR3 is TGTGCCTGGAGTGGCCTAACAGGGGTCTACGAGCAGTACTTC. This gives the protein CAWSGLTGVYEQYF.

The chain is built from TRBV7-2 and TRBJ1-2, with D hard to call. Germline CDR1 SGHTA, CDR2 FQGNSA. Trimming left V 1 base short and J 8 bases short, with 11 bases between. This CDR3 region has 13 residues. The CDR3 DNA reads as TGTGCCAGCAGCTTAGGGGTTTCGGGAGGCTACACCTTC. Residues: CASSLGVSGGYTF.

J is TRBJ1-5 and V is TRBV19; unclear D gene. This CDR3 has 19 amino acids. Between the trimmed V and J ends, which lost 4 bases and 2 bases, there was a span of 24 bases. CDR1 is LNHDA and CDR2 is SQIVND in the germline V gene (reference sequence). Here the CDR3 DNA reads TGTGCCAGTAGTAAGGGCCGCTTCCCGGGCCAGCGGGGCAATCAGCCCCAGCATTTT. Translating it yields CASSKGRFPGQRGNQPQHF. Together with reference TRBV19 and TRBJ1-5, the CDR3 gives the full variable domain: DGGITQSPKYLFRKEGQNVTLSCEQNLNHDAMYWYRQDPGQGLRLIYYSQIVNDFQKGDIAEGYSVSREKKESFPLTVTSAQKNPTAFYLCASSKGRFPGQRGNQPQHFGDGTRLSIL.

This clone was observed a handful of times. The chain's CDR3 is CARQRRDRANYGYTF. For the CDR3, the DNA is TGTGCCCGACAAAGGAGGGACAGAGCTAACTATGGCTACACCTTC. The chain joins TRBV30 to TRBJ1-2; 7 positions match TRBD1. V lost 8 bases and J lost 0; bases outside the gene matches: 12. This CDR3 comprises 15 residues. The germline CDR1 and CDR2 sequences are GTSNPN and SVGIG (reference sequence). Looking up the rest from reference TRBV30 and TRBJ1-2 gives the full variable domain: SQTIHQWPATLVQPVGSPLSLECTVEGTSNPNLYWYRQAAGRGLQLLFYSVGIGQISSEVPQNLSASRPQDRQFILSSKKLLLSDSGFYLCARQRRDRANYGYTFGSGTRLTVV.

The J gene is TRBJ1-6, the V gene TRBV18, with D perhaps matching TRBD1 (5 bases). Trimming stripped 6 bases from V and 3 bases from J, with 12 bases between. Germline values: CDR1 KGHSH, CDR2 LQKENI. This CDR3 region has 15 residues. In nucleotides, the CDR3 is TGTGCCAGCTCGAAACAGGTTGACTATAATTCACCCCTCCACTTT. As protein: CASSKQVDYNSPLHF.

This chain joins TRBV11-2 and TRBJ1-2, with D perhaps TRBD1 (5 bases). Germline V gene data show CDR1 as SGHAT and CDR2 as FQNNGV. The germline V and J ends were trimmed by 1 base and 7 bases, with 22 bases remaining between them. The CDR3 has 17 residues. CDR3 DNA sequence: TGTGCCAGCAGCTTAGCCCTAAAGGTGGCTGGAGGGGTTGGCTACACCTTC. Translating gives CASSLALKVAGGVGYTF.

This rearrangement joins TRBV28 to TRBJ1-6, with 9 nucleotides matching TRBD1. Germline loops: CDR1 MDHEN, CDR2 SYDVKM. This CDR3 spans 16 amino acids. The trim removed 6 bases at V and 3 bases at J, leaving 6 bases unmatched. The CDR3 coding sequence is TGTGCCAGCAGAGGGGACAGGGTTCGCTATAATTCACCCCTCCACTTT. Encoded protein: CASRGDRVRYNSPLHF.

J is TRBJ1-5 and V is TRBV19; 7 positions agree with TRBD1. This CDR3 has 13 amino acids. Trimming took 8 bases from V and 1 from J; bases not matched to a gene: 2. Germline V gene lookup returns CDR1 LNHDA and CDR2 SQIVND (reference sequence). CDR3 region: CASVQGSNQPQHF. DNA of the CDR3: TGTGCCAGTGTACAGGGGAGCAATCAGCCCCAGCATTTT.

The CDR3 sequence: CASRVGAGNTEAFF. The CDR3 DNA sequence: TGTGCCAGCAGGGTGGGGGCTGGGAACACTGAAGCTTTCTTT. V is TRBV28 and J is TRBJ1-1; D is possibly TRBD1 (6 bases). The CDR3 is 14 amino acids. The V gene's germline CDR1 is MDHEN and CDR2 SYDVKM. Trimming shortened V by 6 bases and J by 1 base, and 12 bases separated the two germline ends.

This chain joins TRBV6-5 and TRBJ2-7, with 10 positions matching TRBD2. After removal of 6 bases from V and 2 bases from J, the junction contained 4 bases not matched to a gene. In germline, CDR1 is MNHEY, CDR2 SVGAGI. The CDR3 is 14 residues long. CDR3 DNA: TGTGCCAGCAGAAGGACTAGCGGTCCCTACGAGCAGTACTTC. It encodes CASRRTSGPYEQYF.

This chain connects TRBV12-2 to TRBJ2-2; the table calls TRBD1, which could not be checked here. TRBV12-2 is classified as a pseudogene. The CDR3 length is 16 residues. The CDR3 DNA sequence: TGTGCAAGTCGCCGCACTCCGGGACAGGGGGCCGGGGAGCTGTTTTTT. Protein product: CASRRTPGQGAGELFF.

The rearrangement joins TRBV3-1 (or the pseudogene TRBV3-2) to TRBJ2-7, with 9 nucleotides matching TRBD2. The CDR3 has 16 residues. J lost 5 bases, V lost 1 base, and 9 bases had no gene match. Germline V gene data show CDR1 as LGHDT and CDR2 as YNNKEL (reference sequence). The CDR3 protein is CASSQVPWRGGNEQYF. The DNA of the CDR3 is TGTGCCAGCAGCCAAGTCCCGTGGCGGGGGGGGAACGAGCAGTACTTC.

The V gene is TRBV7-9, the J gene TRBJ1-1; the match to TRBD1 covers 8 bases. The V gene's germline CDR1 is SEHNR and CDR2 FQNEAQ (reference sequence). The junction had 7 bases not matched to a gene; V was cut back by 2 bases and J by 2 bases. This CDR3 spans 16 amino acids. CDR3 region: CASSLRTGQGNTEAFF. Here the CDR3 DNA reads TGTGCCAGCAGCTTAAGGACAGGACAGGGTAACACTGAAGCTTTCTTT.

CDR3 loop: CASRGTGLGKEAFF. The DNA for the CDR3 is TGTGCCAGCAGGGGGACAGGGCTCGGGAAAGAAGCTTTCTTT. The chain recombines TRBV2 with TRBJ1-1; 9 nucleotides agree with TRBD1. V gave up 6 bases and J gave up 8 bases; unmatched junction bases: 10. The CDR3 runs 14 residues. Per the germline V gene, CDR1 is SNHLY and CDR2 is FYNNEI.

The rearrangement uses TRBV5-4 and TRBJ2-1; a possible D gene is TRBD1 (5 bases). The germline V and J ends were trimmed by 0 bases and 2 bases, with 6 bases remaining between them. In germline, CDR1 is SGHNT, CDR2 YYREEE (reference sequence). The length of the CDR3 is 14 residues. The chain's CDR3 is CASSLEGPYNEQFF. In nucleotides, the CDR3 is TGTGCCAGCAGCTTGGAGGGGCCCTACAATGAGCAGTTCTTC.

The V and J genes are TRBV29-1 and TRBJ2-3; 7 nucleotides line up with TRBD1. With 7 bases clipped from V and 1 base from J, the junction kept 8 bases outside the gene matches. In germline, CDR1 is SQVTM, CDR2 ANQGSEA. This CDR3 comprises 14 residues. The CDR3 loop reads CSAFTGDGTDTQYF. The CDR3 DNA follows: TGCAGCGCCTTTACAGGGGATGGCACAGATACGCAGTATTTT.

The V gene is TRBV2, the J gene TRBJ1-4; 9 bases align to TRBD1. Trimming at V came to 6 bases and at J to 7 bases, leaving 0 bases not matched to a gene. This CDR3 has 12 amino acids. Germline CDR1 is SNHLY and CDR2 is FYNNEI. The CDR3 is CASRDRGEKLFF. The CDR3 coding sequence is TGTGCCAGCAGGGACAGGGGTGAAAAACTGTTTTTT.